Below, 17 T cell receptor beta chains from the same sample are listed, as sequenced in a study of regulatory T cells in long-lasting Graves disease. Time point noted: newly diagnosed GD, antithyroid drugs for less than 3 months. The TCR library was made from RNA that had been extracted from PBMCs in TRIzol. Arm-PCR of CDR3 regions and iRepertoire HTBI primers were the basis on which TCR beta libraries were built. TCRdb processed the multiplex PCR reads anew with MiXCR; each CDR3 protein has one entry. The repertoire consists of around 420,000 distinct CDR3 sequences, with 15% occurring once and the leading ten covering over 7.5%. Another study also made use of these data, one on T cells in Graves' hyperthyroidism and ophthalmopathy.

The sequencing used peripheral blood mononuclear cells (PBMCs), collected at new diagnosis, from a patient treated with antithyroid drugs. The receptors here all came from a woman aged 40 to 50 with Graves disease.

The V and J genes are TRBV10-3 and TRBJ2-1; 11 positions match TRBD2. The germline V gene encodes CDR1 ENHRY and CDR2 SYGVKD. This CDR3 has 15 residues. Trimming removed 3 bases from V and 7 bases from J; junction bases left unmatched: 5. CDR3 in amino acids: CAISDRLAGLNEQFF. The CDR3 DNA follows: TGTGCCATCAGTGACAGACTAGCGGGACTAAATGAGCAGTTCTTC.

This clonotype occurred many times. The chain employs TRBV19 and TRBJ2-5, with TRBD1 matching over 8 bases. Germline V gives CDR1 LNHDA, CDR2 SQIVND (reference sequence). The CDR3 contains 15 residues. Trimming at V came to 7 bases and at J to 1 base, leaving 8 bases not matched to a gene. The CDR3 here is CASKGRTGSQETQYF. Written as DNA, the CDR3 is TGTGCCAGTAAAGGAAGGACAGGGTCCCAAGAGACCCAGTACTTC.

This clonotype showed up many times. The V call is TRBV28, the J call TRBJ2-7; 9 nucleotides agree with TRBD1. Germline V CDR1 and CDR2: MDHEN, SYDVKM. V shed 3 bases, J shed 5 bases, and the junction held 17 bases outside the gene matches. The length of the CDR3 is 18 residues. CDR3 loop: CASSFDRDRVNLADEQYF. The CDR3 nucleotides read TGTGCCAGCAGTTTCGACCGGGACAGGGTAAATCTTGCGGACGAGCAGTACTTC.

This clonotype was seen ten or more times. CDR3 bases: TGTGCCAGCAACCTACAGGGATTCACTGAAGCTTTCTTT. This codes for CASNLQGFTEAFF. The chain has TRBV6-1 and TRBJ1-1; tentatively, D is TRBD1 (6 bases). Germline values: CDR1 MNHNS, CDR2 SASEGT. The CDR3 covers 13 residues. Trimming stripped 7 bases from V and 4 bases from J, with 13 bases between.

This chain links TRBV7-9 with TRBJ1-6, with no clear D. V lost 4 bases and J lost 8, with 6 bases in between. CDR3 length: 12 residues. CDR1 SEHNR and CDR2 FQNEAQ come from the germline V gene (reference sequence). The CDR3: CASSWTDSPLHF. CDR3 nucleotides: TGTGCCAGCAGCTGGACCGATTCACCCCTCCACTTT.

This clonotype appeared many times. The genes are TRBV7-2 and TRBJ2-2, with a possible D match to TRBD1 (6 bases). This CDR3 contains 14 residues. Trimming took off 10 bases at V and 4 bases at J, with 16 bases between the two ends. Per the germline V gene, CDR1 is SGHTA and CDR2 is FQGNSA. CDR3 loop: CANQLGQSTGELFF. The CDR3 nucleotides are TGTGCCAACCAATTGGGACAAAGCACCGGGGAGCTGTTTTTT.

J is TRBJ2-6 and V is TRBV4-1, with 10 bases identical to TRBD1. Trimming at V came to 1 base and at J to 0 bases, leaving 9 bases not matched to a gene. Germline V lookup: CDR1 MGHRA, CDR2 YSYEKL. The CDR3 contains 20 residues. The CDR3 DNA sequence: TGCGCCAGCAGCCAAGCCCTATCCGGGACAGGGGACTCTGGGGCCAACGTCCTGACTTTC. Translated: CASSQALSGTGDSGANVLTF.

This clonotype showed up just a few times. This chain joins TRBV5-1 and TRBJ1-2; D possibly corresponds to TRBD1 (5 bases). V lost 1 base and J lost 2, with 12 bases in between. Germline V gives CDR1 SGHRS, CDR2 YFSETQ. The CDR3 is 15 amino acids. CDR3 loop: CASSLISRENYGYTF. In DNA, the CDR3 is TGCGCCAGCAGCTTGATCTCCAGGGAGAACTATGGCTACACCTTC.

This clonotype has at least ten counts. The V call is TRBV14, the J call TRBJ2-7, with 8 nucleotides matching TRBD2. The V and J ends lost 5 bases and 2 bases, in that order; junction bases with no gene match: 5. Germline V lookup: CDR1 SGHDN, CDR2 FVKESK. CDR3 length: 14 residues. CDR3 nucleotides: TGTGCCAGCAGCTCCACTAGCGGTACCTACGAGCAGTACTTC. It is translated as CASSSTSGTYEQYF.

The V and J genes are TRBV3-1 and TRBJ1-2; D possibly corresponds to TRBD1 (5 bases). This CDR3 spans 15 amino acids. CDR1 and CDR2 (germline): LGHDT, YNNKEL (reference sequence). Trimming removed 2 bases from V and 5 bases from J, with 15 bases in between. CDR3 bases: TGTGCCAGCAGCCAAACAGGAATCCGGTGGTATGGCTACACCTTC. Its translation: CASSQTGIRWYGYTF.

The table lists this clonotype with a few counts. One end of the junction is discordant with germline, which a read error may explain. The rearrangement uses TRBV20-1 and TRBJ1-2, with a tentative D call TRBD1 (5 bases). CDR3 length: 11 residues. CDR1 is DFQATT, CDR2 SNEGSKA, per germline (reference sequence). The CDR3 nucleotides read TGCAGTGCAAGAGCTTCAGGGGGCTACACCTTC. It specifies CSARASGGYTF.

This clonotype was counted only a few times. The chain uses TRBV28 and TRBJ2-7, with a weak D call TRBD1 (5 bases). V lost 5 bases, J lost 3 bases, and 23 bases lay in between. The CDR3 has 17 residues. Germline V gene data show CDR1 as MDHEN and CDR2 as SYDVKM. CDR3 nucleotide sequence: TGTGCCAGCAGTCTACCTAGGACACTCATTAGGGTCTACGAGCAGTACTTC. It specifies CASSLPRTLIRVYEQYF.

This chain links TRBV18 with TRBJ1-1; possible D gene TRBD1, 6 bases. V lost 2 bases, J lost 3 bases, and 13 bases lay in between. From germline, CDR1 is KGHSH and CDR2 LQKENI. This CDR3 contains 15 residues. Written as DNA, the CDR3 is TGTGCCAGCTCACCAATGACCCCAGGGGACACTGAAGCTTTCTTT. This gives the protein CASSPMTPGDTEAFF.

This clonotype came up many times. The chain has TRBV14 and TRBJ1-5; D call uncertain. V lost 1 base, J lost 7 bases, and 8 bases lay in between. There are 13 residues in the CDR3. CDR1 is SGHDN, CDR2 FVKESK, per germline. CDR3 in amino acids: CASSQGAFQPQHF. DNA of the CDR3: TGTGCCAGCAGCCAAGGGGCCTTCCAGCCCCAGCATTTT.

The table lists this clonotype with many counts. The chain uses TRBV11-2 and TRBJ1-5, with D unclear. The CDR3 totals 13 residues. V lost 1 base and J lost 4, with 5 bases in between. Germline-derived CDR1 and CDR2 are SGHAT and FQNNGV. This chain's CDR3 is CASSLAENQPQHF. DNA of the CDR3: TGTGCCAGCAGCTTAGCTGAGAATCAGCCCCAGCATTTT.

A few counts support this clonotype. The CDR3 spells CASSATGGIEKLFF. CDR3 nucleotides: TGTGCCAGTAGTGCGACAGGGGGTATTGAAAAACTGTTTTTT. The V and J genes are TRBV19 and TRBJ1-4; 9 bases map to TRBD1. V shed 5 bases, J shed 7 bases, and the junction held 5 bases outside the gene matches. Looked up from germline, CDR1 is LNHDA and CDR2 is SQIVND (reference sequence). The CDR3 has 14 amino acids.

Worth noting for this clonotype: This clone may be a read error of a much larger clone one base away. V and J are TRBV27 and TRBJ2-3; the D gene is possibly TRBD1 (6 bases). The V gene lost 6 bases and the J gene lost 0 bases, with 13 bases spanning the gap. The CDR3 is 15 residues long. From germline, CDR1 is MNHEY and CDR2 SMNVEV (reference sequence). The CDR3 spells CASSAGTTSTDTQYF. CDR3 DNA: TGTGCCAGCAGCGCCGGGACAACCAGCACAGATACGCAGTATTTT.